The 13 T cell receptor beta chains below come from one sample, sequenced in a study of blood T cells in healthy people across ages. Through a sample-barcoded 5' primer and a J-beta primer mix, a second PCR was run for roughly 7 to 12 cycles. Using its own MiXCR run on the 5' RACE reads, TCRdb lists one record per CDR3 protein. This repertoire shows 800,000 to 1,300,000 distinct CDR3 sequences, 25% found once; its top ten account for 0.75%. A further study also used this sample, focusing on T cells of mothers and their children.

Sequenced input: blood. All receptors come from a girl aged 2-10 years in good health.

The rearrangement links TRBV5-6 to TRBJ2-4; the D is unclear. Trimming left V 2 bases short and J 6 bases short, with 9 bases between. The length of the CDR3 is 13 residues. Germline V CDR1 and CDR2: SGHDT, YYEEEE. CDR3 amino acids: CASSLSSVNIQYF. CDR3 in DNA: TGTGCCAGCAGCTTATCGTCTGTAAACATTCAGTACTTC.

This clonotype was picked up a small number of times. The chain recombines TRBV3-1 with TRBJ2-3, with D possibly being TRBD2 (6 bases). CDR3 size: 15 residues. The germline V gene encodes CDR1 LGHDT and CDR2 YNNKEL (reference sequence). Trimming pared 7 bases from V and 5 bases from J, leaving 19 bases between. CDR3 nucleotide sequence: TGTGCCAGCACCGCTGGGCGGGATATTGGAGATACGCAGTATTTT. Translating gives CASTAGRDIGDTQYF.

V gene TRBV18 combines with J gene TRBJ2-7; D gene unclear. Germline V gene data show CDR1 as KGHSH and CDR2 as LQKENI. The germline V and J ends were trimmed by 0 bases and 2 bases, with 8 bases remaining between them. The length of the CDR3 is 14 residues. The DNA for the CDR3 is TGTGCCAGCTCACCACCACAGTTTACCTACGAGCAGTACTTC. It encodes CASSPPQFTYEQYF.

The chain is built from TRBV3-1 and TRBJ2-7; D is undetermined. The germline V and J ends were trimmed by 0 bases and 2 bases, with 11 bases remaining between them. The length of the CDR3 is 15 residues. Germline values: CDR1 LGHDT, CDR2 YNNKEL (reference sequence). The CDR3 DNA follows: TGTGCCAGCAGCCAAGATAGTGACACCGCCTACGAGCAGTACTTC. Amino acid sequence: CASSQDSDTAYEQYF.

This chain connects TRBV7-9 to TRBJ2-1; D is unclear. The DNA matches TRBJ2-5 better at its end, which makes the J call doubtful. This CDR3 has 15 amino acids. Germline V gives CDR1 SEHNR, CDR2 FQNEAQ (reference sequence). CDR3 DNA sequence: TGTGCCAGCAGCTTAGTATGGTTCGGTCAAGAGACCCAGTACTTC. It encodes CASSLVWFGQETQYF.

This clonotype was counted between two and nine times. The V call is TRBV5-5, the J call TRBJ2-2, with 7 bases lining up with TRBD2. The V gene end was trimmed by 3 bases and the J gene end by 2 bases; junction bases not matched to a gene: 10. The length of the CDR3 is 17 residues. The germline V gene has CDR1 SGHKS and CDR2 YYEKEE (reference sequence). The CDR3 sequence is CASSWGNRDYNTGELFF. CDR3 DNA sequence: TGTGCCAGCAGCTGGGGCAACCGGGACTACAACACCGGGGAGCTGTTTTTT.

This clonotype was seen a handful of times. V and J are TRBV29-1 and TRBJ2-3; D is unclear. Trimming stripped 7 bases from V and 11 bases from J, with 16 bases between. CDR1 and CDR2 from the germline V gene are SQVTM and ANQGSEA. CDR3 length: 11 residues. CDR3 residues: CSGWTEEMQYF. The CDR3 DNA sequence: TGCAGCGGATGGACCGAAGAGATGCAGTATTTT.

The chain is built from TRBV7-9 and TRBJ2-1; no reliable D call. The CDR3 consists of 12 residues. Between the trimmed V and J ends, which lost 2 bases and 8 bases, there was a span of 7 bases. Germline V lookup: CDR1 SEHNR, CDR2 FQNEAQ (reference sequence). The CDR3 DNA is TGTGCCAGCAGCTTACTAGAGGATGAGCAGTTCTTC. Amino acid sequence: CASSLLEDEQFF.

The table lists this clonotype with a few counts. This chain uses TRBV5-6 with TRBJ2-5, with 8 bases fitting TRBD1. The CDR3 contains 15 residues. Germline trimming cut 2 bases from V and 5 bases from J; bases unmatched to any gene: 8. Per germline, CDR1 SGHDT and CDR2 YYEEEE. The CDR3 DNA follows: TGTGCCAGCAGCTTCCTAACGACAGGGGAGGAGACCCAGTACTTC. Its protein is CASSFLTTGEETQYF.

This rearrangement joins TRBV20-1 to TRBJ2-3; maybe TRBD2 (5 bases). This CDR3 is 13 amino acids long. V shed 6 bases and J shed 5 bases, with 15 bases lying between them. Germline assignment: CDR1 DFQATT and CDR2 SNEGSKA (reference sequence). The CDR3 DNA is TGCAGTGCCCAAGGTGGGAGAGGAGATACGCAGTATTTT. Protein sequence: CSAQGGRGDTQYF.

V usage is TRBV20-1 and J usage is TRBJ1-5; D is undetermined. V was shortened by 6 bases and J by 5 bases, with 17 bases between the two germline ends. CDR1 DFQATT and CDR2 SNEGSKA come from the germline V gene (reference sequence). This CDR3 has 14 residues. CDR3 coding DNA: TGCAGTGCCCGGCCGCTTTTACGAGATCAGCCCCAGCATTTT. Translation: CSARPLLRDQPQHF.

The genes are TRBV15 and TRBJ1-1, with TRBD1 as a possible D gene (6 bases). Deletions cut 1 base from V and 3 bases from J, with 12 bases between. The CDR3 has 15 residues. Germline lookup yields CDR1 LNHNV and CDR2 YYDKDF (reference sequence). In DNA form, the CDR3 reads TGTGCCACCAGCAGAGTCCTACAGGGACACACTGAAGCTTTCTTT. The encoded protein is CATSRVLQGHTEAFF.

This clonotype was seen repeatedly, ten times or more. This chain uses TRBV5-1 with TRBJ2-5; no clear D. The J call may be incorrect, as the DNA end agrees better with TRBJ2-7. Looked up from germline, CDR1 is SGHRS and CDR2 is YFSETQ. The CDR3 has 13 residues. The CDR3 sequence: CASSLPDRYEQYF. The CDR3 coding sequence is TGCGCCAGCAGCTTGCCGGACCGCTACGAGCAGTACTTC.